The present entry profiles one T cell receptor beta chain with its context. Its antigen remains unknown. These data are taken from a study of OX40 agonist ivuxolimab in advanced cancers. Study-wide context: Patients received ivuxolimab, an agonistic anti-OX40 (CD134) antibody. A diagnosis of hepatocellular carcinoma, melanoma, renal cell or head and neck cancer was present in dose-escalation patients.

V gave up 2 bases and J gave up 5 bases, with 12 bases separating them. This CDR3 has 14 residues. CDR1 and CDR2 from the germline V gene are MNHEY and SVGAGI. Sequenced by immunoSEQ multiplex PCR; TCRdb stores in-frame clones only, minus some. The table shows over 95,000 clones, with roughly 89% occurring only once. General study results and limits: By week 6 at 0.1 to 3.0 mg/kg, blood CD4+ and CD8+ T cells had expanded clonally.

The chain has TRBV6-5 and TRBJ1-1; D is uncertain. The sequencing used CD4+ or CD8+ T cells sorted from blood, collected in a trial of the OX40 agonist ivuxolimab. This clonotype was sampled from an adult with an advanced solid tumor such as melanoma, head and neck, liver or kidney cancer. CDR3 sequence reads: CASSYSRSRTEAFF. The DNA of the CDR3 is TGTGCCAGCAGTTACAGTCGAAGTAGGACTGAAGCTTTCTTT.